Listed below are T cell receptor beta chains from one sample, sequenced in a study of blood T cell repertoires in COVID-19. Sequenced by immunoSEQ multiplex PCR; TCRdb stores in-frame clones only, minus some. This table has roughly 250,000 clones, approximately 80% appearing once. Sequencing was performed on peripheral blood. These receptor sequences come from a woman aged 80 or over with acute or convalescent COVID-19. Both conserved end residues are part of each CDR3. The D gene is left open where the match is weak.

CASSSPRGLGTEAFF	-	TRBV6-6	TRBJ1-1
CASSGTDRGSRAFF	TRBD1	TRBV9	TRBJ1-1
CSVDSAGTGTYEQYF	TRBD1	TRBV29-1	TRBJ2-7
CASSQSRTGRVEESYEQYF	TRBD1	TRBV23-1	TRBJ2-7
CASSQTELAKNIQYF	-	TRBV19	TRBJ2-4
CASSQDRLTMNTEAFF	-	TRBV4-2	TRBJ1-1
CASRRVGETQYF	-	TRBV6-5	TRBJ2-5
CASSRRDRTEAFF	TRBD1	TRBV18	TRBJ1-1
CARSATDRDNQPQHF	TRBD1	TRBV5-3	TRBJ1-5
CASMGTGSGITNEKLFF	TRBD1	TRBV19	TRBJ1-4
CASSHFSGGLGDTQYF	TRBD2	TRBV6-6	TRBJ2-3
CSVVRQAGDGYTF	-	TRBV29-1	TRBJ1-2
CASNSLRGLHGYTF	-	TRBV5-6	TRBJ1-2
CASSLGQGATNEKLFF	TRBD1	TRBV5-1	TRBJ1-4
CASSPDRGGDTQYF	TRBD1	TRBV2	TRBJ2-3
CASSQPGNQPQHF	-	TRBV4-1	TRBJ1-5
CASSAQGTSNSPLHF	-	TRBV9	TRBJ1-6
CASSPLQETQYF	-	TRBV18	TRBJ2-5
CASSLARTGIAKNIQYF	TRBD1	TRBV5-6	TRBJ2-4
CATTDGGNSWPTSGANVLTF	-	TRBV24-1	TRBJ2-6
CASLELTGVNTEAFF	TRBD1	TRBV28	TRBJ1-1
CASSSSSGGITDTQYF	TRBD2	TRBV6-2/TRBV6-3	TRBJ2-3
CASSGGTYGYTF	-	TRBV5-5	TRBJ1-2
CASSQDRDYGYTF	TRBD1	TRBV5-4	TRBJ1-2
CASGGTGYTGELFF	-	TRBV2	TRBJ2-2
CASSLRGSTEAFF	-	TRBV7-3	TRBJ1-1
CASSQVAGNSPLHF	-	TRBV3-1/TRBV3-2	TRBJ1-6
CAWSLPSPPYGYTF	-	TRBV30	TRBJ1-2
CASSQDRGIDTQYF	-	TRBV14	TRBJ2-3
CASSLAQGKTEAFF	-	TRBV5-6	TRBJ1-1
CASRTSGGLAKNIQYF	TRBD2	TRBV28	TRBJ2-4
CASSPSRSSTDTQYF	-	TRBV7-3	TRBJ2-3
CASSNREAGQPQHF	-	TRBV2	TRBJ1-5
CASSQGGDEQYF	-	TRBV3-1/TRBV3-2	TRBJ2-7
CASSFAGTGTGGYTF	TRBD1	TRBV6-6	TRBJ1-2
CAWRSTTGELFF	-	TRBV30	TRBJ2-2
CASAGGGYNSPLHF	-	TRBV28	TRBJ1-6
CASSFGPNGDNSPLHF	-	TRBV5-4	TRBJ1-6
CAISESHRGLKTYNSPLHF	TRBD1	TRBV10-3	TRBJ1-6
CSVEGTSGNTIYF	-	TRBV29-1	TRBJ1-3
CASSRSGQAKSPLHF	TRBD1	TRBV5-1	TRBJ1-6
CASSPAGGGIYNEQFF	TRBD2	TRBV18	TRBJ2-1
CASSLRDTGGYTF	-	TRBV5-5	TRBJ1-2
CASSQTGNNSPLHF	TRBD1	TRBV7-9	TRBJ1-6
CASSQRGGAGANVLTF	-	TRBV27	TRBJ2-6
CASRTGEETQYF	-	TRBV7-2	TRBJ2-5
CASSAPPLTGAGYTF	-	TRBV25-1	TRBJ1-2
CSASKPPLLEQYF	-	TRBV20-1	TRBJ2-7
CASSPTGTANTEAFF	TRBD1	TRBV9	TRBJ1-1
CASSRGDRSLYGYTF	-	TRBV6-5	TRBJ1-2
CASSASGQPNSPLHF	-	TRBV7-3	TRBJ1-6
CASSFTGSVNEQFF	-	TRBV11-2	TRBJ2-1
CASSPTGSYEQYF	-	TRBV11-3	TRBJ2-7
CAWGQGAYEQYF	TRBD1	TRBV30	TRBJ2-7
CASSLLGLAKNIQYF	-	TRBV5-6	TRBJ2-4
CASSSDRTLSGNTIYF	-	TRBV11-2	TRBJ1-3
CASSLEGLASEQYF	TRBD2	TRBV6-5	TRBJ2-7
CASSPRSSASDTQYF	-	TRBV18	TRBJ2-3
CASSELGGTGELFF	-	TRBV2	TRBJ2-2
CASSFPPNQPQHF	-	TRBV28	TRBJ1-5